These 25 T cell receptor beta chains were all obtained from the same sample, sequenced in a study of Ad26.COV2.S vaccination and SARS-CoV-2 variants. Using immunoSEQ multiplex PCR, the repertoire was profiled, and TCRdb retains in-frame clones only, with some absent. This table has 300,000 to 400,000 clones, around nine tenths appearing once. The treatment denotes: 19 received Ad26.COV2.S at low or high dose, single or two shots; 5 received placebo; per-sample allocation not given. Sampling was performed 63 days after the first vaccine or placebo injection. The source was peripheral blood, collected in a trial of Ad26.COV2.S vaccine versus placebo. The receptors here all came from a person between 18 and 65 years old who received the Ad26.COV2.S COVID-19 vaccine or a placebo.

The CDR3, as DNA: TGTGCCAGCAGCCAAGAGGGTGAAAGGGGGAACATTCAGTACTTC. Encoded protein: CASSQEGERGNIQYF. The chain uses TRBV3-1 (or the pseudogene TRBV3-2) and TRBJ2-4; maybe TRBD1 (6 bases). From germline, CDR1 is LGHDT and CDR2 YNNKEL (reference sequence). CDR3 size: 15 residues. Between the trimmed V and J ends, which lost 0 bases and 7 bases, there was a span of 13 bases.

The rearrangement joins TRBV27 to TRBJ2-7; 7 bases agree with TRBD1. Losses at the gene ends were 5 bases for V and 3 bases for J; bases not matched to a gene: 4. CDR1 and CDR2 (germline): MNHEY, SMNVEV (reference sequence). This CDR3 region has 13 residues. The CDR3 loop is CASSLGTVYEQYF. CDR3 sequence (DNA): TGTGCCAGCAGTCTCGGGACAGTCTACGAGCAGTACTTC.

The rearrangement links TRBV9 to TRBJ1-1, with D possibly matching TRBD1 (6 bases). The CDR3 has 15 residues. Per germline, CDR1 SGDLS and CDR2 YYNGEE. V was pared by 1 base and J by 6 bases, with 16 bases between. The CDR3 DNA follows: TGTGCCAGCAGCGTATTAGGGGGGGCGCCTCCTGAAGCTTTCTTT. It yields the protein CASSVLGGAPPEAFF.

The CDR3: CASSPHSGTSNTGELFF. DNA of the CDR3: TGTGCCAGCAGCCCTCACTCCGGGACATCGAACACCGGGGAGCTGTTTTTT. The V gene is TRBV9, the J gene TRBJ2-2, with TRBD1 as a possible D gene (6 bases). This CDR3 is built from 17 residues. Germline CDR1 is SGDLS and CDR2 is YYNGEE. Trimming pared 4 bases from V and 0 bases from J, leaving 16 bases between.

This rearrangement joins TRBV19 to TRBJ2-7; D is unclear. From germline, CDR1 is LNHDA and CDR2 SQIVND (reference sequence). V was shortened by 6 bases and J by 5 bases, with 8 bases between the two germline ends. The CDR3 extends over 11 amino acids. CDR3: CASSHRDEQYF. CDR3 bases: TGTGCCAGTAGCCACAGAGACGAGCAGTACTTC.

This clone appeared once. This sequence joins TRBV18 and TRBJ2-5; D is tentatively TRBD1 or TRBD2 (5 bases each). Germline V CDR1 and CDR2: KGHSH, LQKENI. The CDR3 runs 18 residues. The V and J ends lost 4 bases and 4 bases respectively, with 25 bases between them. The chain's CDR3 is CASSQYSGTPRKGETQYF. DNA for the CDR3: TGTGCCAGCTCACAATATTCCGGGACGCCGAGGAAAGGAGAGACCCAGTACTTC.

This sequence joins TRBV5-1 and TRBJ1-6; 7 bases match TRBD1. V trimming: 2 bases; J trimming: 9 bases; junction bases outside the gene matches: 5. CDR1 and CDR2 (germline): SGHRS, YFSETQ. CDR3 length: 14 residues. The CDR3 DNA is TGCGCCAGCAGCTTCGACAGGGATGGTTCACCCCTCCACTTT. Amino acids: CASSFDRDGSPLHF.

The chain has TRBV6-1 and TRBJ2-7; 13 bases are shared with TRBD2. The CDR3 is made up of 18 amino acids. V dropped 2 bases and J dropped 2; count of bases not matched to a gene: 9. The germline CDR1 and CDR2 sequences are MNHNS and SASEGT. The CDR3 region has the DNA TGTGCCAGCAGTGAACGACTAGCGGGGGGAACTCGAACCTACGAGCAGTACTTC. It yields the protein CASSERLAGGTRTYEQYF.

The chain recombines TRBV11-2 with TRBJ1-2; tentative D call: TRBD1 (6 bases). The CDR3 totals 14 residues. Germline CDR1 SGHAT, CDR2 FQNNGV. V gave up 4 bases and J gave up 0 bases, with 9 bases separating them. CDR3 nucleotides: TGTGCCAGCAGCTCCAACAGGGCTAACTATGGCTACACCTTC. Residues: CASSSNRANYGYTF.

The chain joins TRBV6-5 to TRBJ1-1, with D possibly matching TRBD1 (5 bases). This CDR3 spans 14 amino acids. Per the germline V gene, CDR1 is MNHEY and CDR2 is SVGAGI. V lost 6 bases, J lost 0 bases, and 11 bases lay in between. The CDR3 loop reads CASSRGGVNTEAFF. The CDR3 DNA reads TGTGCCAGCAGCCGGGGAGGGGTGAACACTGAAGCTTTCTTT.

This chain connects TRBV20-1 to TRBJ2-3; D is unresolved. Germline assignment: CDR1 DFQATT and CDR2 SNEGSKA (reference sequence). The ends were cut back, 3 bases at V and 9 bases at J, with 7 bases in the middle. CDR3 length: 10 residues. CDR3 DNA sequence: TGCAGTGCTAGGTTGGACACGCAGTATTTT. Translating it yields CSARLDTQYF.

The rearrangement links TRBV11-2 to TRBJ2-7; 11 bases agree with TRBD2. This CDR3 comprises 14 residues. The V gene's germline CDR1 is SGHAT and CDR2 FQNNGV. The trim removed 5 bases at V and 6 bases at J, leaving 6 bases unmatched. CDR3 sequence: CASSAVAGGPEQYF. For the CDR3, the DNA is TGTGCCAGCAGCGCGGTAGCGGGGGGGCCCGAGCAGTACTTC.

This chain links TRBV7-3 with TRBJ1-2; TRBD1 aligns across 7 bases. This CDR3 is 14 amino acids long. The J segment lost 5 bases and the V segment lost 5 bases, leaving 8 bases of the junction unmatched. The germline CDR1 and CDR2 sequences are SGHTA and FQGTGA. The CDR3 region has the DNA TGTGCCAGCAGCCAGGGAGGGGGCGGATATGGCTACACCTTC. Translated: CASSQGGGGYGYTF.

The rearrangement joins TRBV5-8 to TRBJ1-6; D remains unclear. CDR3 length equals 15 residues. Germline V gene lookup returns CDR1 SGHTS and CDR2 YDEGEE. V shed 1 base and J shed 0 bases, with 5 bases lying between them. The CDR3 protein is CASSLQSSYNSPLHF. The CDR3 DNA follows: TGTGCCAGCAGCTTGCAGAGCTCCTATAATTCACCCCTCCACTTT. Drawing the rest from reference TRBV5-8 and TRBJ1-6, the complete variable domain is EAGVTQSPTHLIKTRGQQATLRCSPISGHTSVYWYQQALGLGLQFLLWYDEGEERNRGNFPPRFSGRQFPNYSSELNVNALELEDSALYLCASSLQSSYNSPLHFGNGTRLTVT.

This sequence joins TRBV7-9 and TRBJ2-3, with 10 bases matching TRBD1. Looked up from germline, CDR1 is SEHNR and CDR2 is FQNEAQ (reference sequence). V gave up 0 bases and J gave up 4 bases; unmatched junction bases: 1. The CDR3 length is 15 residues. The CDR3 protein is CASSLAGTGADTQYF. The DNA for the CDR3 is TGTGCCAGCAGCTTAGCCGGGACAGGGGCAGATACGCAGTATTTT.

The V gene is TRBV2, the J gene TRBJ2-3; D uncertain. The germline gives CDR1 SNHLY, CDR2 FYNNEI. V dropped 6 bases and J dropped 2 bases, with 9 bases sitting between them. The CDR3 runs to 13 residues. The CDR3 region has the DNA TGTGCCAGCAGACCGCCAGACACAGATACGCAGTATTTT. This gives the protein CASRPPDTDTQYF.

Concerning this clone: Other DNA sequences within the sample encode an identical CDR3. The rearrangement uses TRBV30 and TRBJ1-1; D possibly corresponds to TRBD1 (5 bases). The V end lost 3 bases, the J end lost 1 base, and 9 bases lay between the germline ends. Germline CDR1 is GTSNPN and CDR2 is SVGIG (reference sequence). This CDR3 has 13 residues. This CDR3 reads CAWRRGSNTEAFF. DNA of the CDR3: TGTGCCTGGAGAAGGGGTTCGAACACTGAAGCTTTCTTT. Together with reference TRBV30 and TRBJ1-1, the CDR3 gives the full variable domain: SQTIHQWPATLVQPVGSPLSLECTVEGTSNPNLYWYRQAAGRGLQLLFYSVGIGQISSEVPQNLSASRPQDRQFILSSKKLLLSDSGFYLCAWRRGSNTEAFFGQGTRLTVV.

This clone was seen just once. The rearrangement uses TRBV5-5 and TRBJ2-2; D gene uncertain. The CDR3 extends over 13 amino acids. The V gene lost 4 bases and the J gene lost 7 bases, with 11 bases spanning the gap. Germline assignment: CDR1 SGHKS and CDR2 YYEKEE (reference sequence). DNA for the CDR3: TGTGCCAGCAGCCCCCAGCCCTACGGGGAGCTGTTTTTT. Translated: CASSPQPYGELFF. The full variable domain, its missing parts supplied by reference TRBV5-5 and TRBJ2-2, is DAGVTQSPTHLIKTRGQQVTLRCSPISGHKSVSWYQQVLGQGPQFIFQYYEKEERGRGNFPDRFSARQFPNYSSELNVNALLLGDSALYLCASSPQPYGELFFGEGSRLTVL.

Here the CDR3 DNA reads TGTGCCAGCAGCTTAGAGGTTGATGGCAGTGGGGCCAACGTCCTGACTTTC. It translates to CASSLEVDGSGANVLTF. The chain recombines TRBV7-8 with TRBJ2-6; D unresolved. V was clipped by 1 base and J by 3 bases, with 13 bases between them. Per the germline V gene, CDR1 is SGHVS and CDR2 is FQNEAQ. The CDR3 runs 17 residues.

The chain has TRBV27 and TRBJ2-6, with D perhaps being TRBD1 or TRBD2 (5 bases each). Germline V gene sequence: CDR1 MNHEY, CDR2 SMNVEV (reference sequence). V was shortened by 2 bases and J by 1 base, with 6 bases between the two germline ends. The CDR3 covers 15 residues. This CDR3 is CASSLEGSGANVLTF. CDR3 in DNA: TGTGCCAGCAGTTTAGAGGGGTCTGGGGCCAACGTCCTGACTTTC.

This clone was counted only a few times. The V call is TRBV6-2 or TRBV6-3, the J call TRBJ2-3; D is ambiguous. V dropped 5 bases and J dropped 4 bases, with 16 bases sitting between them. Germline assignment: CDR1 MNHEY and CDR2 SVGEGT. The CDR3 covers 15 residues. The DNA of the CDR3 is TGTGCCAGCAGTACCGGACCTTCGCAGGCAGATACGCAGTATTTT. Encoded protein: CASSTGPSQADTQYF.

The chain carries TRBV19 and TRBJ2-7; a weak D match, TRBD1 (5 bases). The CDR3 is made up of 16 amino acids. From germline, CDR1 is LNHDA and CDR2 SQIVND (reference sequence). Trimming left V 2 bases short and J 0 bases short, with 14 bases between. CDR3 loop: CASSINQGPLSYEQYF. In nucleotides, the CDR3 is TGTGCCAGTAGTATAAACCAGGGTCCCCTCTCCTACGAGCAGTACTTC.

The chain employs TRBV10-3 and TRBJ2-1, with 9 bases lining up with TRBD1. Germline CDR1 ENHRY, CDR2 SYGVKD. The CDR3 is made up of 15 amino acids. Germline trimming cut 6 bases from V and 7 bases from J; bases unmatched to any gene: 10. The CDR3 region is CAIRGRDRDLNEQFF. DNA for the CDR3: TGTGCCATCAGGGGCCGGGACAGGGACTTAAATGAGCAGTTCTTC.

This chain uses TRBV30 with TRBJ1-2; TRBD1 might be the D (6 bases). Germline V gene sequence: CDR1 GTSNPN, CDR2 SVGIG (reference sequence). CDR3 size: 14 residues. With 0 bases removed from V and 4 bases from J, the gap between germline ends came to 12 bases. The CDR3 DNA is TGTGCCTGGAGTGTAGACAGGAAGATCTATGGCTACACCTTC. Amino acids: CAWSVDRKIYGYTF.

The chain employs TRBV6-5 and TRBJ2-7, with D maybe TRBD1 (6 bases). Germline V CDR1 and CDR2: MNHEY, SVGAGI. Trimming removed 6 bases at V and 6 bases at J, with 18 bases between. This CDR3 region has 14 residues. For the CDR3, the DNA is TGTGCCAGCAGGCAGCACAGGGTAGGGTCCGAGCAGTACTTC. Its translation: CASRQHRVGSEQYF.